These T cell receptor beta chains were read from a single sample in a study of OX40 agonist ivuxolimab in advanced cancers. Clones were read by immunoSEQ multiplex PCR, and TCRdb kept only the in-frame ones, dropping some. The data show 45,000 or so clones, with around 83% seen just once and around 2.5% held by the top ten. The sequencing here drew on CD4+ or CD8+ T cells sorted from blood, taken in a trial of the OX40 agonist ivuxolimab. The receptors come from an adult with an advanced solid tumor such as melanoma, head and neck, liver or kidney cancer. The CDR3 runs from the conserved cysteine through the conserved F or W. The order of the fields is J gene, clone size, V gene, CDR3 protein. Clone size appears in some rows only: once, few, many, or a class for an expanded clone.

TRBJ1-1	-	TRBV29-1	CSVTGDMNTEAFF
TRBJ1-2	-	TRBV27	CASSLTTTQGYGYTF
TRBJ2-5	few	TRBV5-8	CASSLVHFQTQYF
TRBJ2-2	-	TRBV29-1	CSVEDNTKGELFF
TRBJ1-1	-	TRBV10-2	CASSESSPITEAFF
TRBJ1-1	-	TRBV4-2	CASSLTGNTEAFF
TRBJ1-2	-	TRBV9	CASSVGQGTYGYTF
TRBJ1-4	-	TRBV27	CASSPTTRPNEKLFF
TRBJ2-7	-	TRBV5-4	CASTPGNFPYEQYF
TRBJ1-1	once	TRBV7-2	CASSLGGTNTEAFF
TRBJ2-3	-	TRBV5-1	CASSLERTGRTDTQYF
TRBJ1-2	-	TRBV6-5	CASRGGGQSGYTF
TRBJ2-3	-	TRBV7-2	CASSLRQSFTTDTQYF
TRBJ2-2	-	TRBV5-4	CASSLTDYTGELFF
TRBJ1-4	-	TRBV5-1	CASSLSGGVGGEKLFF
TRBJ2-7	-	TRBV6-5	CASSHQLEQYF
TRBJ2-1	-	TRBV6-1	CASRKNEQFF
TRBJ2-3	once	TRBV19	CASSIGPVGRTDTQYF
TRBJ2-7	-	TRBV7-2	CASSLGSSEQYF
TRBJ1-1	few	TRBV5-8	CASAERAEAFF
TRBJ2-7	-	TRBV11-3	CASSTWTGREQYF
TRBJ2-4	few	TRBV7-2	CASSPADGGTKLAKNIQYF
TRBJ1-2	-	TRBV10-3	CAIVARPGGIGYTF
TRBJ2-3	-	TRBV5-1	CASSSRTSGSTDTQYF
TRBJ2-3	-	TRBV19	CASSISAAGSPTDTQYF
TRBJ1-2	once	TRBV5-6	CASSAIGANYGYTF
TRBJ1-3	-	TRBV6-5	CASSELNSGNTIYF